These T cell receptor beta chains were read from a single sample in a study of identical twins. TCRdb re-derived calls from the 5' RACE reads in MiXCR, one entry per CDR3 protein. The profile covers about 1.7 million distinct CDR3 sequences, with less than 40% appearing a single time and around 0.3% taken by the ten largest. Sequences were obtained from cord blood. Receptors originate from a newborn girl in good health. Both conserved end residues are part of each CDR3. A D gene is named only where the DNA matches it firmly. Clone size appears in some rows only: once, few, many, or a class for an expanded clone.

TRBJ2-3,few,TRBV3-1,TRBD1,TGTGCCAGCAGCCAAGATCGGGGGACAGGGGGCACAGATACGCAGTATTTT,CASSQDRGTGGTDTQYF
TRBJ1-5,.,TRBV20-1,.,TGCAGTGCTAGAGGGGCAAATAGCAATCAGCCCCAGCATTTT,CSARGANSNQPQHF
TRBJ2-3,many,TRBV29-1,.,TGCAGCGTTGAGGAAAGGGTCACGCAGTATTTT,CSVEERVTQYF
TRBJ1-2,.,TRBV10-3,.,TGTGCCATCAGTGGACGGACAGTCACGGCCTTACTGAATGGCTACACCTTC,CAISGRTVTALLNGYTF
TRBJ1-1,few,TRBV20-1,.,TGCAGCCAGTATGAGCCGGATTCAACACAGGGACCCCTGGAAGCTTTCTTT,CSQYEPDSTQGPLEAFF
TRBJ2-5,.,TRBV5-6,.,TGTGCCAGCAGACATTGGGAAGGGATCCAAGAGACCCAGTACTTC,CASRHWEGIQETQYF
TRBJ1-2,.,TRBV19,.,TGTGCCAGTAGTATGGACAGTTTTCAAGCTAACTATGGCTACACCTTC,CASSMDSFQANYGYTF
TRBJ2-1,.,TRBV28,TRBD2,TGTGCCACCGAGGGGAGCGGGAGGTTCTCCTACAATGAGCAGTTCTTC,CATEGSGRFSYNEQFF
TRBJ2-3,many,TRBV29-1,.,TGCAGCGTTGTGGCGGACAGCACAGATACGCAGTATTTT,CSVVADSTDTQYF
TRBJ2-5,.,TRBV11-3,TRBD1,TGTGCCAGCAGCCTCCGGGACAGGGGGCTCCAAGAGACCCAGTACTTC,CASSLRDRGLQETQYF
TRBJ1-1,.,TRBV5-1,TRBD1,TGCGCCAGCAGCTCTGACAGGGGGTTGGCTGAAGCTTTCTTT,CASSSDRGLAEAFF
TRBJ2-1,.,TRBV9,.,TGTGCCAGCAGCCGTAGAATCTACGAGCAGTTCTTC,CASSRRIYEQFF
TRBJ1-1,few,TRBV20-1,TRBD1,TGCAGTGCTAGAGGTCGGGACAGGGGGCATGGGGACACTGAAGCTTTCTTT,CSARGRDRGHGDTEAFF
TRBJ2-2,.,TRBV11-2,TRBD1,TGTGCCAGCAGCCCGCCCTGGCCGAGGCCAGGGGGTAACACCGGGGAGCTGTTTTTT,CASSPPWPRPGGNTGELFF
TRBJ2-7,few,TRBV11-3,.,TGTGCCAGCAGCCTAGTCCGCCGGCAGCCCTACTCCTACGAGCAGTACTTC,CASSLVRRQPYSYEQYF
TRBJ1-2,few,TRBV2,.,TGTGCCAGCAGTGAAGCGCTAGGAGCAGGCAACTATGGCTACACCTTC,CASSEALGAGNYGYTF
TRBJ2-5,few,TRBV2,.,TGTGCCAGCAGTGGACAGATCCAAGAGACCCAGTACTTC,CASSGQIQETQYF
TRBJ2-5,few,TRBV4-2,TRBD2,TGTGCCAGCAGCCAGAGCGGGGGATTCGTGAGAGAGACCCAGTACTTC,CASSQSGGFVRETQYF
TRBJ2-1,few,TRBV24-1,TRBD2,TGTGCCACCAGTGACTCAGGACTAGCGGGGAATGAGCAGTTCTTC,CATSDSGLAGNEQFF